This T cell receptor beta chain is from a study of T cell responses to AZD1222 COVID-19 vaccine. Germline CDR1 and CDR2: LGHNA and YSLEER. The V gene end was trimmed by 1 base and the J gene end by 9 bases; junction bases not matched to a gene: 7. CDR3 length: 16 amino acids. The method was immunoSEQ multiplex PCR; TCRdb's version includes in-frame clones alone and lacks a portion of them. This sample carries over 130,000 clones, about 90% of them seen once, and the ten largest clones take about 4.1%. The rearrangement joins TRBV4-3 to TRBJ2-3; 13 nucleotides line up with TRBD2. The specimen comprised peripheral blood, sampled 28 days after the second AZD1222 dose. The clonotype was recovered from an adult who received the AZD1222 COVID-19 vaccine. CDR3 residues: CASSQALAGGRRTQYF. Written as DNA, the CDR3 is TGCGCCAGCAGCCAAGCACTAGCGGGGGGGCGGAGGACGCAGTATTTT.